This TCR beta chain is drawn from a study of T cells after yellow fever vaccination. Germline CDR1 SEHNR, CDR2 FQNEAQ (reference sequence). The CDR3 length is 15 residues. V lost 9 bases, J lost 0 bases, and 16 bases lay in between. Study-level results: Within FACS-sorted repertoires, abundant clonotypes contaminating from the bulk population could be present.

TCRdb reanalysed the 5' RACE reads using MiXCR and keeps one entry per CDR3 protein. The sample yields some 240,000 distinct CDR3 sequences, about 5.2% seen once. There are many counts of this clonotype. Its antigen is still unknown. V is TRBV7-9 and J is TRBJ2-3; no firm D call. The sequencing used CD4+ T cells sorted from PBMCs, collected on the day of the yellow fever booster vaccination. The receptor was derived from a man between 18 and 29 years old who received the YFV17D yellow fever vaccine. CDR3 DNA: TGTGCCAGTCATCAGGACCCCCCTAGCACAGATACGCAGTATTTT. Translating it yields CASHQDPPSTDTQYF.